This record looks at one TCR beta chain sequence and its context. Its antigen remains unknown. V shed 3 bases and J 8 bases; nucleotides not matched to a gene: 13. This CDR3 has 15 residues. Germline V gives CDR1 SGHRS, CDR2 YFSETQ. The sample comes from a study of graft-versus-host responses after intestinal transplantation. At the level of the study: Anti-thymocyte globulin was used for induction in all recipients, who then took tacrolimus and steroids for approximately 3 years.

Study results and caveats: Analysis identified GvH clones in recipient marrow, with some appearing first in ileum or blood. Early post-transplant declines in HvG were associated with peak levels of circulating GvH clones.

The repertoire was sequenced with immunoSEQ multiplex PCR; TCRdb's copy has only in-frame clones and lacks some. The table includes around 130,000 clones, 90% to 95% detected once. This clonotype was obtained from a human donor who received an intestinal transplant. V is TRBV5-1 and J is TRBJ1-2; 7 nucleotides align to TRBD1. The sample in question was unstimulated CD4+ T cells sorted from spleen or lymph node cells, obtained before intestinal transplant. The CDR3 DNA sequence: TGCGCCAGCAGCTCCGGACAGGCTGGTAATTCGGGCTACACCTTC. Protein product: CASSSGQAGNSGYTF.